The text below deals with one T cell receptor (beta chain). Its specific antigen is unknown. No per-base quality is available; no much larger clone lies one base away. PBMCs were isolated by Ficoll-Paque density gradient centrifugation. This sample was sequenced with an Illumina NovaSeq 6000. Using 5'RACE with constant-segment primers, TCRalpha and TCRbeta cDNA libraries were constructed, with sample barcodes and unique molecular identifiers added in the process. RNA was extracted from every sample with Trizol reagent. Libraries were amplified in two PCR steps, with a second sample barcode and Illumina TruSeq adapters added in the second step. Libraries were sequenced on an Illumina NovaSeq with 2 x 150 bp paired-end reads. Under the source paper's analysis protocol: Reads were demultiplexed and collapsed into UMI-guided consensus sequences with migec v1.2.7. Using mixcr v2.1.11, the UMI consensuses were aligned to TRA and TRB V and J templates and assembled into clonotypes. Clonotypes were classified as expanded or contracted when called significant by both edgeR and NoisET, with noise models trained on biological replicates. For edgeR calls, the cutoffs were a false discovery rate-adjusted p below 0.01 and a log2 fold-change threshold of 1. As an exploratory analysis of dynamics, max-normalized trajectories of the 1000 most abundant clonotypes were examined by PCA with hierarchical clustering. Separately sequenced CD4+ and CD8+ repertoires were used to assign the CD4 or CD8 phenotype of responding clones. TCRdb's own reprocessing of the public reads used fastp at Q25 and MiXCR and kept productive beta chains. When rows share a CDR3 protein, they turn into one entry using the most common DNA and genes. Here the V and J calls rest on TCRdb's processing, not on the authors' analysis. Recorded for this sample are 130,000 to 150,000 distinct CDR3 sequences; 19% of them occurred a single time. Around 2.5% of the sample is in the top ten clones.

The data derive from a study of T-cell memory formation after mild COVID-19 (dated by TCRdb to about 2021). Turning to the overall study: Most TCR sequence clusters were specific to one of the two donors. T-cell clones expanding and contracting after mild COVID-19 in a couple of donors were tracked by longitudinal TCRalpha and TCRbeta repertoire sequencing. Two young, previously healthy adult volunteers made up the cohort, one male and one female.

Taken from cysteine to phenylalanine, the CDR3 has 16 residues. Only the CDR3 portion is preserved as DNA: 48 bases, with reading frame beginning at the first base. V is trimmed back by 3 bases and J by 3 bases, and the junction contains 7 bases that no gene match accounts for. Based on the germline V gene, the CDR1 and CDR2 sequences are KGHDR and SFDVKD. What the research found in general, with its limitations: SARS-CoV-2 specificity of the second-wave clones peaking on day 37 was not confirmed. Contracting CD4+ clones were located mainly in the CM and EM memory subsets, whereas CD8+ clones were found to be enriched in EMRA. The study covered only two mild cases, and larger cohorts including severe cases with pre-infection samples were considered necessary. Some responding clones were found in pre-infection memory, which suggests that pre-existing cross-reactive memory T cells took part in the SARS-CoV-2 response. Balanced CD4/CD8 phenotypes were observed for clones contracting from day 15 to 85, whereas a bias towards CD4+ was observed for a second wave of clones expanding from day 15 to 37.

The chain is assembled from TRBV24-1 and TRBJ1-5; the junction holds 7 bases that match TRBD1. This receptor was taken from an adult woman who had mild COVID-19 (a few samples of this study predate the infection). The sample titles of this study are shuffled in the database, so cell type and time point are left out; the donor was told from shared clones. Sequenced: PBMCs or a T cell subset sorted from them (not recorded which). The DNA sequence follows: TGTGCCACCAGTGATCGAGGGGGCTCTCCCAATCAGCCCCAGCATTTT. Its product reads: CATSDRGGSPNQPQHF.